The 17 T cell receptor beta chains listed next were all sequenced from one sample in a study of blood T cell repertoires in COVID-19. Data came from immunoSEQ multiplex PCR; TCRdb stores just in-frame clones and leaves some out. The table includes about 190,000 clones, approximately 84% detected once. The sequenced sample was peripheral blood. The receptors originated from a woman aged 65 to 85 with active or convalescent COVID-19.

This clone was observed a few times. This rearrangement joins TRBV7-9 to TRBJ2-3; 7 bases are a match to TRBD1. The CDR3 loop spans 17 amino acids. Trimming cost V 4 bases and J 2 bases; bases outside gene matches: 12. Germline loops: CDR1 SEHNR, CDR2 FQNEAQ (reference sequence). The CDR3 here is CASSWPTGRVNTDTQYF. The CDR3, as DNA: TGTGCCAGCAGCTGGCCGACAGGGCGAGTTAACACAGATACGCAGTATTTT. Using reference TRBV7-9 and TRBJ2-3 for the parts outside the CDR3, the full variable domain is DTGVSQNPRHKITKRGQNVTFRCDPISEHNRLYWYRQTLGQGPEFLTYFQNEAQLEKSRLLSDRFSAERPKGSFSTLEIQRTEQGDSAMYLCASSWPTGRVNTDTQYFGPGTRLTVL.

This chain connects TRBV5-1 to TRBJ1-4; D is unclear. V was shortened by 2 bases and J by 0 bases, with 5 bases between the two germline ends. The CDR3 totals 14 residues. CDR1 is SGHRS and CDR2 is YFSETQ in the germline V gene. CDR3 coding DNA: TGCGCCAGCAGCTTAACAGCAACTAATGAAAAACTGTTTTTT. Residues: CASSLTATNEKLFF.

This chain links TRBV19 with TRBJ2-1; TRBD2 matches at 9 bases. CDR1 is LNHDA, CDR2 SQIVND, per germline (reference sequence). V dropped 7 bases and J dropped 8; count of bases not matched to a gene: 12. This CDR3 spans 15 amino acids. The CDR3 loop is CASTVRAGGGYEQFF. For the CDR3, the DNA is TGTGCCAGTACCGTCAGGGCGGGAGGGGGCTATGAGCAGTTCTTC.

The genes are TRBV27 and TRBJ2-6; D is unresolved. V lost 5 bases and J lost 0, with 8 bases in between. This CDR3 has 15 amino acids. Germline CDR1 reads MNHEY; CDR2 reads SMNVEV (reference sequence). The CDR3 nucleotides are TGTGCCAGCAGTAGCACGAGCTCTGGGGCCAACGTCCTGACTTTC. It translates to CASSSTSSGANVLTF. Variable domain in full (rest from reference TRBV27 and TRBJ2-6): EAQVTQNPRYLITVTGKKLTVTCSQNMNHEYMSWYRQDPGLGLRQIYYSMNVEVTDKGDVPEGYKVSRKEKRNFPLILESPSPNQTSLYFCASSSTSSGANVLTFGAGSRLTVL.

This sequence joins TRBV28 and TRBJ2-7; D unclear. Germline CDR1 is MDHEN and CDR2 is SYDVKM. V was cut by 5 bases and J by 2 bases, with 10 bases left in between. This CDR3 comprises 13 residues. The CDR3 coding sequence is TGTGCCAGCAGTGGTGTAGCCCCCTACGAGCAGTACTTC. This encodes CASSGVAPYEQYF.

This chain links TRBV15 with TRBJ2-3; TRBD2 matches 8 bases. Trimming removed 3 bases from V and 0 bases from J; junction bases left unmatched: 8. This CDR3 is 17 amino acids long. Germline V gene data show CDR1 as LNHNV and CDR2 as YYDKDF (reference sequence). CDR3 in DNA: TGTGCCACCAGCAGGGGGGTGTCTAGCGGGAGCACAGATACGCAGTATTTT. The encoded protein is CATSRGVSSGSTDTQYF.

The chain links TRBV19 to TRBJ1-2, with D possibly TRBD1 on 5 matching bases. The germline V and J ends were trimmed by 6 bases and 6 bases, with 14 bases remaining between them. The CDR3 has 13 amino acids. Germline CDR1 reads LNHDA; CDR2 reads SQIVND (reference sequence). The CDR3, as DNA: TGTGCCAGTAGCCCCGAGGGACTCCATGGCTACACCTTC. It specifies CASSPEGLHGYTF.

The chain joins TRBV7-3 to TRBJ2-7; 10 nucleotides agree with TRBD2. The V segment lost 1 base and the J segment 6 bases; nucleotides outside the gene matches: 15. The CDR3 contains 18 residues. CDR1 and CDR2 from the germline V gene are SGHTA and FQGTGA. CDR3 residues: CASSLNPLEAGGLSEQYF. For the CDR3, the DNA is TGTGCCAGCAGCTTAAACCCCCTAGAAGCGGGAGGGTTAAGCGAGCAGTACTTC.

The rearrangement links TRBV7-9 to TRBJ1-6; the D gene is possibly TRBD1 (5 bases). The CDR3 has 13 amino acids. Germline CDR1 is SEHNR and CDR2 is FQNEAQ (reference sequence). Trimming shortened V by 8 bases and J by 10 bases, and 15 bases separated the two germline ends. The CDR3 protein is CASGWRGRSPLHF. The CDR3 nucleotides read TGTGCCAGCGGCTGGAGGGGACGGTCACCCCTCCACTTT.

The rearrangement uses TRBV6-5 and TRBJ1-4; D call uncertain. In germline, CDR1 is MNHEY, CDR2 SVGAGI. This CDR3 spans 16 amino acids. With 0 bases removed from V and 4 bases from J, the gap between germline ends came to 12 bases. CDR3 nucleotide sequence: TGTGCCAGCAGTTACTCAGGCGGTTCTATTAATGAAAAACTGTTTTTT. The encoded protein is CASSYSGGSINEKLFF.

Remarks on this clone: This sample also contains other DNA sequences that code for the same CDR3. This sequence joins TRBV5-1 and TRBJ2-5; D remains unclear. The CDR3 totals 13 residues. Germline loops: CDR1 SGHRS, CDR2 YFSETQ. Trimming removed 2 bases from V and 2 bases from J, with 7 bases in between. The CDR3 DNA reads TGCGCCAGCAGCTTTGGGCCTCAAGAGACCCAGTACTTC. This sequence encodes CASSFGPQETQYF.

The rearrangement links TRBV28 to TRBJ1-5; perhaps TRBD1 as D (6 bases). The V and J ends lost 10 bases and 7 bases respectively, with 17 bases between them. Per germline, CDR1 MDHEN and CDR2 SYDVKM. The CDR3 loop spans 13 amino acids. CDR3 in amino acids: CATEGGTGQPQHF. CDR3 bases: TGTGCCACCGAGGGGGGGACGGGCCAGCCCCAGCATTTT.

This chain links TRBV5-1 with TRBJ2-1; possible D gene TRBD2, 5 bases. CDR1 and CDR2 from the germline V gene are SGHRS and YFSETQ. This CDR3 contains 16 residues. V dropped 0 bases and J dropped 0 bases, with 10 bases sitting between them. Here the CDR3 reads CASSLAAGHSYNEQFF. CDR3 coding DNA: TGCGCCAGCAGCTTGGCGGCGGGCCACTCCTACAATGAGCAGTTCTTC.

The CDR3 reads CASSISSGRAYNEQFF. The CDR3 DNA sequence: TGTGCCAGCAGCATTTCTAGCGGGAGGGCCTACAATGAGCAGTTCTTC. The chain joins TRBV7-8 to TRBJ2-1; 12 bases are shared with TRBD2. The germline V gene encodes CDR1 SGHVS and CDR2 FQNEAQ. The CDR3 runs to 16 residues. V lost 5 bases and J lost 2; bases outside the gene matches: 4. Full variable domain (missing parts from reference TRBV7-8 and TRBJ2-1): GAGVSQSPRYKVAKRGQDVALRCDPISGHVSLFWYQQALGQGPEFLTYFQNEAQLDKSGLPSDRFFAERPEGSVSTLKIQRTQQEDSAVYLCASSISSGRAYNEQFFGPGTRLTVL.

V and J are TRBV19 and TRBJ2-2; D might be TRBD2 (6 bases). Germline CDR1 reads LNHDA; CDR2 reads SQIVND (reference sequence). The CDR3 covers 16 residues. Deletions cut 3 bases from V and 4 bases from J, with 15 bases between. The CDR3 bases are TGTGCCAGTAGTATTCCGGGAGCGGGCCCCACCGGGGAGCTGTTTTTT. Amino acid sequence: CASSIPGAGPTGELFF.

This clone showed up many times. The V gene is TRBV24-1, the J gene TRBJ1-3, with TRBD1 matching over 9 bases. Germline lookup yields CDR1 KGHDR and CDR2 SFDVKD. V gave up 3 bases and J gave up 2 bases; unmatched junction bases: 4. The CDR3 has 16 amino acids. The CDR3 nucleotides read TGTGCCACCAGTGATGGGACAGGGCTGGCTGGAAACACCATATATTTT. Its protein is CATSDGTGLAGNTIYF.

The chain uses TRBV12-3 or TRBV12-4 and TRBJ2-7; unclear D gene. The CDR3 totals 12 residues. Trimming pared 7 bases from V and 2 bases from J, leaving 9 bases between. The CDR3 here is CASTSGPYEQYF. CDR3 nucleotides: TGTGCCAGCACCTCGGGTCCCTACGAGCAGTACTTC.